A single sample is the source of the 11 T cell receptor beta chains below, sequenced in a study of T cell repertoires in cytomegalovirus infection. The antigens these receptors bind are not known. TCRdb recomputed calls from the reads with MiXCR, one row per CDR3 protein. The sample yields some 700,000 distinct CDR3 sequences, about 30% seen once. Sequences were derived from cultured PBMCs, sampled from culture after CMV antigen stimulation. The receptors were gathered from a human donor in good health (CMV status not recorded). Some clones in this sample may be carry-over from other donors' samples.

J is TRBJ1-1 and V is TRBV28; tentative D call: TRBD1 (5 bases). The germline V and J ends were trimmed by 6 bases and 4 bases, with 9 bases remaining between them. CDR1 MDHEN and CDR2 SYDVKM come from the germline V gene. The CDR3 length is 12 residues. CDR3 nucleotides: TGTGCCAGCAGCTGGGGGTTCACTGAAGCTTTCTTT. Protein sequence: CASSWGFTEAFF.

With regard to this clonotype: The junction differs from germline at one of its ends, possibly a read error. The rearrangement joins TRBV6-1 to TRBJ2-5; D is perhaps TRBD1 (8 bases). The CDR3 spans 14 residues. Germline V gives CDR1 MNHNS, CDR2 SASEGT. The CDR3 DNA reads TGTGACAGCCGCGGACAGGGAGGGCGAGAGACCCAGTACTTC. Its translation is CDSRGQGGRETQYF.

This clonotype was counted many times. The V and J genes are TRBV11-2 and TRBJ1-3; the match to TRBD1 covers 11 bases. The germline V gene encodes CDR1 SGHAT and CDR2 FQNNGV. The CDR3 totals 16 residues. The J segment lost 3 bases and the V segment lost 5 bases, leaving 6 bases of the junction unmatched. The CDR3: CASSRGTGGGGNTIYF. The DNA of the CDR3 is TGTGCCAGCAGCCGGGGGACAGGGGGTGGTGGAAACACCATATATTTT.

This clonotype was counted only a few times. Here the CDR3 DNA reads TGTGCCAGCAGCTTCGAGCTTAGCACAGATACGCAGTATTTT. Translation gives CASSFELSTDTQYF. The J gene is TRBJ2-3, the V gene TRBV7-9; D remains unclear. Trimming stripped 3 bases from V and 0 bases from J, with 7 bases between. The CDR3 sequence is 14 residues long. The germline gives CDR1 SEHNR, CDR2 FQNEAQ (reference sequence).

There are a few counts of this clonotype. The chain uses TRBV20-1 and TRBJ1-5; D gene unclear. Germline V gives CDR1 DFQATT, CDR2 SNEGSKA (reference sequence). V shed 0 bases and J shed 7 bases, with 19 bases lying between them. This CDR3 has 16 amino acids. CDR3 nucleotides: TGCAGTGCTAGAGATTTTCCAGGCCGGCAAAGGCAGCCCCAGCATTTT. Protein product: CSARDFPGRQRQPQHF.

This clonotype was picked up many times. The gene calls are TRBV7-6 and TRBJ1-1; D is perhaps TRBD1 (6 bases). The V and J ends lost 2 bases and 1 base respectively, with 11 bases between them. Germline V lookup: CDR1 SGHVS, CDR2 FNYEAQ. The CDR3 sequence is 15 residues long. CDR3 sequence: CASSLMVQGNTEAFF. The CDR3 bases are TGTGCCAGCAGCTTAATGGTACAGGGGAACACTGAAGCTTTCTTT.

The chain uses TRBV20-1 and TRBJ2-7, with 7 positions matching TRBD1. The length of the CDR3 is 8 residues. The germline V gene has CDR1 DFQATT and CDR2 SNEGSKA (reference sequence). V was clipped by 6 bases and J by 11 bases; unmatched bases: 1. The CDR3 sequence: CSAGQEYF. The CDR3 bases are TGCAGTGCAGGACAGGAGTACTTC.

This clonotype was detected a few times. The DNA of the CDR3 is TGTGCCAGCGGCCGGGGTAGAGAGGCCAAAAACATTCAGTACTTC. Translated, it gives CASGRGREAKNIQYF. The genes are TRBV19 and TRBJ2-4, with D possibly being TRBD2 (5 bases). Germline V gene data show CDR1 as LNHDA and CDR2 as SQIVND (reference sequence). V lost 9 bases and J 1 base, leaving 16 bases between the germline ends. This CDR3 region has 15 residues.

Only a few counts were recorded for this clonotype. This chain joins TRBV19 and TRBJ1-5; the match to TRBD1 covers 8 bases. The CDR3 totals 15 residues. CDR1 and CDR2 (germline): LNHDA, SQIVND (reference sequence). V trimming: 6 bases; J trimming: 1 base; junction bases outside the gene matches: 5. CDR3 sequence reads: CASRGQEISNQPQHF. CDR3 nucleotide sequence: TGTGCCAGTAGGGGACAGGAGATAAGCAATCAGCCCCAGCATTTT.

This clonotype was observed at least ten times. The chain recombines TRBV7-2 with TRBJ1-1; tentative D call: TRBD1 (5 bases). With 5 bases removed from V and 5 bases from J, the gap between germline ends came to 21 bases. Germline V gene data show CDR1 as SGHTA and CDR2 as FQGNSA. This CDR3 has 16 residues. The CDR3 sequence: CASSAMSPGTGTEAFF. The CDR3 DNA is TGTGCCAGCAGCGCAATGAGTCCGGGGACGGGGACTGAAGCTTTCTTT. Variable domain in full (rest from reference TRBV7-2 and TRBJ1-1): GAGVSQSPSNKVTEKGKDVELRCDPISGHTALYWYRQSLGQGLEFLIYFQGNSAPDKSGLPSDRFSAERTGGSVSTLTIQRTQQEDSAVYLCASSAMSPGTGTEAFFGQGTRLTVV.

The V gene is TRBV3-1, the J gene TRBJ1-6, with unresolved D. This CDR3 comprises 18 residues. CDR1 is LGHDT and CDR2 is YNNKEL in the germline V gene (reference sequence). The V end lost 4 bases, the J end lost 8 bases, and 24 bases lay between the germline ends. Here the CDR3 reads CASSRRGPRTKRDSPLHF. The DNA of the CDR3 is TGTGCCAGCAGCCGACGCGGGCCTCGAACTAAAAGAGATTCACCCCTCCACTTT.